This T cell receptor beta chain was documented in a study of T cells after somatic rescue of genetic block. This clone was seen a single time. Using immunoSEQ multiplex PCR, the repertoire was profiled, and TCRdb retains in-frame clones only, with some absent. The table has more than 12,000 clones, more than 70% seen once. Germline V gene lookup returns CDR1 MNHEY and CDR2 SVGAGI. V was clipped by 3 bases and J by 5 bases, with 19 bases between them. The CDR3 has 16 residues. The sample was peripheral blood mononuclear cells (PBMCs). The sequence derives from a man between 18 and 29 years old. The genes are TRBV6-5 and TRBJ2-5; D is ambiguous. The CDR3: CASSYSGFGLGETQYF. The CDR3 bases are TGTGCCAGCAGTTATTCGGGTTTTGGTCTCGGGGAGACCCAGTACTTC.